The 22 T cell receptor beta chains below were found in one sample sequenced in a study of blood T cell repertoires in COVID-19. Data came from immunoSEQ multiplex PCR; TCRdb stores just in-frame clones and leaves some out. Of 150,000 or so clones in the sample, 87% were seen once. The material sequenced was peripheral blood. The receptors were sampled from a human donor in a cohort sampled during active COVID-19.

The rearrangement uses TRBV12-3 or TRBV12-4 and TRBJ1-2; a weak D match, TRBD1 (6 bases). V dropped 7 bases and J dropped 8 bases, with 17 bases sitting between them. The CDR3 totals 13 residues. CDR3 sequence (DNA): TGTGCCAGCACTTCAAGGGGGGGGCACGGCTACACCTTC. Encoded protein: CASTSRGGHGYTF.

V and J are TRBV6-2 or TRBV6-3 and TRBJ2-7; TRBD2 matches at 8 bases. The CDR3 has 16 amino acids. The J segment lost 5 bases and the V segment lost 6 bases, leaving 15 bases of the junction unmatched. Germline values: CDR1 MNHEY, CDR2 SVGEGT. The CDR3 reads CASSTRVSGGGNEQYF. The CDR3 coding sequence is TGTGCCAGCAGCACCAGGGTGAGCGGGGGCGGGAACGAGCAGTACTTC.

The J gene is TRBJ2-3, the V gene TRBV7-9; D is perhaps TRBD1 (5 bases). Germline V gene lookup returns CDR1 SEHNR and CDR2 FQNEAQ (reference sequence). The CDR3 covers 17 residues. V gave up 0 bases and J gave up 6 bases, with 19 bases separating them. The CDR3 protein is CASSLAGGGASRDTQYF. The CDR3 bases are TGTGCCAGCAGCTTAGCGGGTGGTGGGGCCTCGCGGGATACGCAGTATTTT.

The V and J genes are TRBV7-2 and TRBJ2-7, with TRBD2 matching over 9 bases. The CDR3 sequence is 17 residues long. CDR1 is SGHTA and CDR2 is FQGNSA in the germline V gene. The ends lost 4 bases at V and 1 base at J; junction bases unmatched: 11. The CDR3 region is CASSSSPGTSRSYEQYF. The CDR3 DNA sequence: TGTGCCAGCAGCTCGAGCCCCGGGACTAGCAGGTCCTACGAGCAGTACTTC.

This clone was observed a handful of times. The sample has other DNA sequences that encode this CDR3 too. The chain is built from TRBV7-2 and TRBJ1-4, with D maybe TRBD1 (5 bases). Germline-derived CDR1 and CDR2 are SGHTA and FQGNSA. With 1 base removed from V and 3 bases from J, the gap between germline ends came to 9 bases. CDR3 length: 15 residues. CDR3: CASSLDRGSNEKLFF. CDR3 bases: TGTGCCAGCAGCTTAGATAGGGGTTCTAATGAAAAACTGTTTTTT.

The rearrangement uses TRBV28 and TRBJ1-3; D possibly corresponds to TRBD1 (5 bases). V was clipped by 5 bases and J by 0 bases, with 5 bases between them. Germline lookup yields CDR1 MDHEN and CDR2 SYDVKM. The CDR3 covers 13 residues. The CDR3 nucleotides are TGTGCCAGCAGTCAGGGCTCTGGAAACACCATATATTTT. This sequence encodes CASSQGSGNTIYF.

This clone was observed a few times. The rearrangement uses TRBV19 and TRBJ2-7, with D possibly matching TRBD1 (6 bases). Germline V gene lookup returns CDR1 LNHDA and CDR2 SQIVND (reference sequence). V shed 1 base and J shed 5 bases, with 12 bases lying between them. This CDR3 spans 14 amino acids. CDR3 DNA: TGTGCCAGTAGTATAGGAACAGGGACCCACGAGCAGTACTTC. The encoded protein is CASSIGTGTHEQYF.

The genes are TRBV9 and TRBJ2-7; 7 nucleotides agree with TRBD1. This CDR3 is 15 amino acids long. With 1 base clipped from V and 3 bases from J, the junction kept 7 bases outside the gene matches. Per the germline V gene, CDR1 is SGDLS and CDR2 is YYNGEE. The CDR3 loop reads CASSVRGDRGYEQYF. CDR3 DNA: TGTGCCAGCAGCGTAAGAGGGGACAGAGGCTACGAGCAGTACTTC.

This sequence joins TRBV6-5 and TRBJ1-2; the D is unclear. There are 15 residues in the CDR3. The V and J ends lost 0 bases and 3 bases respectively, with 11 bases between them. Germline lookup yields CDR1 MNHEY and CDR2 SVGAGI. CDR3 sequence (DNA): TGTGCCAGCAGTTACTCGACCGGGATCGACTATGGCTACACCTTC. Translated: CASSYSTGIDYGYTF.

The chain links TRBV28 to TRBJ1-3, with D uncertain. There are 13 residues in the CDR3. Germline CDR1 MDHEN, CDR2 SYDVKM. V gave up 3 bases and J gave up 0 bases, with 3 bases separating them. The CDR3 loop is CASSFNSGNTIYF. CDR3 nucleotide sequence: TGTGCCAGCAGTTTTAACTCTGGAAACACCATATATTTT.

The CDR3 nucleotides are TGTGCCACCAGTGGGGATTGGGGCGACGAGCAGTACTTC. Translation gives CATSGDWGDEQYF. The J gene is TRBJ2-7, the V gene TRBV15, with a tentative D call TRBD1 (5 bases). The V gene's germline CDR1 is LNHNV and CDR2 YYDKDF (reference sequence). This CDR3 contains 13 residues. Between the trimmed V and J ends, which lost 6 bases and 5 bases, there was a span of 14 bases. The full variable domain, with the rest looked up from reference TRBV15 and TRBJ2-7, is DAMVIQNPRYQVTQFGKPVTLSCSQTLNHNVMYWYQQKSSQAPKLLFHYYDKDFNNEADTPDNFQSRRPNTSFCFLDIRSPGLGDTAMYLCATSGDWGDEQYFGPGTRLTVT.

The chain combines TRBV6-4 with TRBJ1-5, with a weak D call TRBD1 (6 bases). CDR1 MRHNA and CDR2 SNTAGT come from the germline V gene. Trimming took off 4 bases at V and 5 bases at J, with 15 bases between the two ends. The CDR3 is 15 residues long. The CDR3 loop reads CASSAPRGGDQPQHF. Written as DNA, the CDR3 is TGTGCCAGCAGTGCCCCCCGAGGGGGGGATCAGCCCCAGCATTTT.

The rearrangement links TRBV19 to TRBJ1-1; the match to TRBD1 covers 7 bases. The CDR3 has 15 residues. Germline loops: CDR1 LNHDA, CDR2 SQIVND (reference sequence). V lost 5 bases and J lost 2; bases outside the gene matches: 8. CDR3 amino acids: CASSGLRQGNTEAFF. In DNA, the CDR3 is TGTGCCAGTAGTGGACTCAGACAGGGAAACACTGAAGCTTTCTTT.

V gene TRBV5-1 combines with J gene TRBJ1-1; 8 bases are a match to TRBD1. V was clipped by 0 bases and J by 1 base; unmatched bases: 2. The CDR3 runs to 15 residues. Germline V lookup: CDR1 SGHRS, CDR2 YFSETQ. The CDR3 spells CASSLAGQANTEAFF. DNA for the CDR3: TGCGCCAGCAGCTTGGCGGGACAGGCGAACACTGAAGCTTTCTTT.

V gene TRBV6-4 combines with J gene TRBJ1-5; D call uncertain. Trimming removed 6 bases from V and 5 bases from J, with 11 bases in between. CDR3 length equals 13 residues. Per germline, CDR1 MRHNA and CDR2 SNTAGT. The CDR3 region is CASSKEADQPQHF. The CDR3 DNA is TGTGCCAGCAGCAAGGAGGCGGATCAGCCCCAGCATTTT.

The V call is TRBV30, the J call TRBJ1-5, with unresolved D. Trimming pared 0 bases from V and 0 bases from J, leaving 15 bases between. The germline gives CDR1 GTSNPN, CDR2 SVGIG (reference sequence). There are 17 residues in the CDR3. The DNA for the CDR3 is TGTGCCTGGAGTGTACAAGGCGGATACTATAGCAATCAGCCCCAGCATTTT. This gives the protein CAWSVQGGYYSNQPQHF.

V is TRBV7-8 and J is TRBJ1-5; D uncertain. This CDR3 region has 17 residues. CDR1 is SGHVS and CDR2 is FQNEAQ in the germline V gene. Between the trimmed V and J ends, which lost 1 base and 3 bases, there was a span of 16 bases. The chain's CDR3 is CASSLVLSRPLNQPQHF. The CDR3 DNA is TGTGCCAGCAGCTTAGTATTGAGCAGGCCACTCAATCAGCCCCAGCATTTT.

This clone was observed a single time. The chain joins TRBV3-1 (or the pseudogene TRBV3-2) to TRBJ2-1; D not resolved. The CDR3 consists of 15 residues. Germline V CDR1 and CDR2: LGHDT, YNNKEL (reference sequence). V was clipped by 0 bases and J by 0 bases, with 6 bases between them. The CDR3 is CASSQDTISYNEQFF. The DNA for the CDR3 is TGTGCCAGCAGCCAAGATACAATCTCCTACAATGAGCAGTTCTTC.

The genes are TRBV7-2 and TRBJ1-2, with TRBD1 identical over 11 bases. Germline V lookup: CDR1 SGHTA, CDR2 FQGNSA. The V gene end was trimmed by 1 base and the J gene end by 4 bases; junction bases not matched to a gene: 5. The CDR3 runs 16 residues. CDR3 nucleotide sequence: TGTGCCAGCAGCTTAGTACGGACAGGGGGCGCCTATGGCTACACCTTC. The encoded protein is CASSLVRTGGAYGYTF.

This clone was observed once. The V call is TRBV6-5, the J call TRBJ2-7; D is perhaps TRBD1 (5 bases). The V and J ends lost 6 bases and 0 bases respectively, with 12 bases between them. The CDR3 is 14 amino acids. Germline lookup yields CDR1 MNHEY and CDR2 SVGAGI. DNA for the CDR3: TGTGCCAGCAGCGGACACCTCAGCTCCTACGAGCAGTACTTC. It yields the protein CASSGHLSSYEQYF.

The chain is built from TRBV7-8 and TRBJ2-6; D is ambiguous. V was pared by 4 bases and J by 4 bases, with 2 bases between. The CDR3 is 12 amino acids. Germline CDR1 and CDR2: SGHVS and FQNEAQ. CDR3 residues: CASSSGANVLTF. The CDR3 DNA reads TGTGCCAGCAGCTCGGGGGCCAACGTCCTGACTTTC.

The gene calls are TRBV6-1 and TRBJ2-7; 9 bases are a match to TRBD2. The CDR3 contains 15 residues. V was clipped by 3 bases and J by 2 bases; unmatched bases: 5. Per the germline V gene, CDR1 is MNHNS and CDR2 is SASEGT. For the CDR3, the DNA is TGTGCCAGCAGTGACACCGGGACTAGCCCCTACGAGCAGTACTTC. Translating it yields CASSDTGTSPYEQYF.